Listed below are T cell receptor beta chains from one sample, sequenced in a study of CD8 T cells in ankylosing spondylitis. TCRdb re-derived calls from the 5' RACE reads in MiXCR, one entry per CDR3 protein. The sample contains over 150,000 distinct CDR3 sequences, about 20% of which appear only once. The sample consisted of blood, either unsorted or a sorted T cell fraction (not recorded which). Source of these receptors: a male donor aged 5-30 years with ankylosing spondylitis or in good health (not recorded which). Each CDR3 is given with its conserved first and last residue. Size values are once, few and many counts, or a class for expanded clones, and some rows have none.

v_call	j_call	clone_size	cdr3_aa
TRBV5-5	TRBJ2-5	many	CASSSVRGTPWETQYF
TRBV27	TRBJ1-2	many	CASSTGSAGYTF
TRBV9	TRBJ2-3	many	CASSGGGDGTDTQYF
TRBV5-1	TRBJ2-3	-	CASSLTGGDTQYF
TRBV28	TRBJ2-1	-	CATRKGRTSVYNEQFF
TRBV7-8	TRBJ1-2	many	CASSPRDSVTYGYTF
TRBV5-6	TRBJ2-1	many	CASSFGTQYNEQFF
TRBV19	TRBJ2-7	many	CASNNGVGSYEQYF
TRBV20-1	TRBJ2-1	-	CSARGPGLAGVEQFF
TRBV4-1	TRBJ1-4	many	CASSQRMGSHLEKLFF
TRBV12-3/TRBV12-4	TRBJ2-2	many	CASETGENTGELFF
TRBV11-2	TRBJ2-3	many	CASSPQASTDTQYF
TRBV29-1	TRBJ2-1	-	CSVEGLDEQFF
TRBV24-1	TRBJ1-2	many	CATSDGSWTGSVTF
TRBV5-1	TRBJ2-3	many	CASSYLSMGSPDTQYF
TRBV9	TRBJ2-7	many	CASSGVGITSEQYF
TRBV4-1	TRBJ1-1	many	CASSQVWTAGGTEAFF